Here is one T cell receptor (beta chain) with its context. The antigen is undetermined. These data belong to a study of shared clonotypes between healthy human individuals. Study summary: The study enrolled two women and three men aged 18 to 49.

Germline CDR1 SGHRS, CDR2 YFSETQ. V trimming: 2 bases; J trimming: 3 bases; junction bases outside the gene matches: 11. The CDR3 spans 17 residues. Profiling relied on immunoSEQ multiplex PCR, and the TCRdb table lists in-frame clones only, not all of them. The data hold roughly 2.5 million clones, with more than 90% observed a single time. Study-wide points: Rarefaction exposed incomplete sorted-subset sequencing despite large depth. Clonotypes shared by all four donors outscored non-shared clonotypes in generation probability.

This chain joins TRBV5-1 and TRBJ2-5; 9 nucleotides agree with TRBD1. The source material was naive CD4+ T cells sorted from blood. The subset is: CD45RA+ positively selected. The sequence derives from a man between 18 and 35 years old in good health. CDR3 in DNA: TGCGCCAGCAGCTTTATACTTGGGACAGGGCTGGAAGAGACCCAGTACTTC. Its translation: CASSFILGTGLEETQYF.